A single sample is the source of the 2 T cell receptor beta chains below, sequenced in a study of blood T cell repertoires in COVID-19. Data came from immunoSEQ multiplex PCR; TCRdb stores just in-frame clones and leaves some out. The data show 67,000 or so clones, around 85% seen once. The material sequenced was peripheral blood. The receptor set was obtained from a man aged 65 to 85 with acute or convalescent COVID-19.

The rearrangement links TRBV19 to TRBJ2-5; possibly TRBD2 for D (7 bases). V gave up 5 bases and J gave up 2 bases, with 18 bases separating them. This CDR3 is built from 16 residues. CDR1 is LNHDA and CDR2 is SQIVND in the germline V gene (reference sequence). The DNA for the CDR3 is TGTGCCAGTAGTCGTGGGGGGGCCGGGAGGCAAGAGACCCAGTACTTC. Translating gives CASSRGGAGRQETQYF.

The chain combines TRBV6-5 with TRBJ2-1, with D unresolved. The V end lost 7 bases, the J end lost 5 bases, and 12 bases lay between the germline ends. The length of the CDR3 is 13 residues. CDR1 and CDR2 from the germline V gene are MNHEY and SVGAGI. CDR3 DNA sequence: TGTGCCAGCATCCTAGACGGAAACAATGAGCAGTTCTTC. It codes for CASILDGNNEQFF.